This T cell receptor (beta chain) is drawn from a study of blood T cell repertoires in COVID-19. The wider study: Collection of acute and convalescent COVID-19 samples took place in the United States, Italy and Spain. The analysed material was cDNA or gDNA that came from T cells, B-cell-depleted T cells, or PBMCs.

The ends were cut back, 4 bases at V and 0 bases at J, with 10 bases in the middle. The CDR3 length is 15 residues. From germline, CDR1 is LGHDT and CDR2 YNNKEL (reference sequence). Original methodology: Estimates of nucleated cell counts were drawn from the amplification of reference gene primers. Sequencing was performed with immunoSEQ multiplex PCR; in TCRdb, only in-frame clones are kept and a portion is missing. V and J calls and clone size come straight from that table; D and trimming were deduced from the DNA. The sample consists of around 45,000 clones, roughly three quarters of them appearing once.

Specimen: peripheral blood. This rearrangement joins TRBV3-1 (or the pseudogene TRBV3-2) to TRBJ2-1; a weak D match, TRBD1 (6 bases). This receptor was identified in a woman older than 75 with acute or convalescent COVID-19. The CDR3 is CASSRDTSSYNEQFF. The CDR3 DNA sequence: TGTGCCAGCAGCCGGGACACTAGCTCCTACAATGAGCAGTTCTTC.